This paragraph reports one T cell receptor beta chain. The data originate from a study of OX40 agonist ivuxolimab in advanced cancers. In the study overall: Therapy given before enrollment (anti-PD-1, anti-PD-L1 or anti-CTLA-4) was allowed, and 40% to 50% had some.

Clones were read by immunoSEQ multiplex PCR, and TCRdb kept only the in-frame ones, dropping some. The repertoire holds 70,000 to 95,000 clones, with 92% as singletons. The CDR3 extends over 14 amino acids. Germline V gene lookup returns CDR1 SGHDT and CDR2 YYEEEE. The ends were cut back, 1 base at V and 5 bases at J, with 7 bases in the middle. This material consisted of CD4+ or CD8+ T cells sorted from blood, taken in a trial of the OX40 agonist ivuxolimab. This TCR came from an adult with an advanced solid tumor such as melanoma, head and neck, liver or kidney cancer. The chain is built from TRBV5-6 and TRBJ1-6, with no clear D. The CDR3 nucleotides read TGTGCCAGCAGCTTGATCAGTGATAATTCACCCCTCCACTTT. Translation gives CASSLISDNSPLHF.